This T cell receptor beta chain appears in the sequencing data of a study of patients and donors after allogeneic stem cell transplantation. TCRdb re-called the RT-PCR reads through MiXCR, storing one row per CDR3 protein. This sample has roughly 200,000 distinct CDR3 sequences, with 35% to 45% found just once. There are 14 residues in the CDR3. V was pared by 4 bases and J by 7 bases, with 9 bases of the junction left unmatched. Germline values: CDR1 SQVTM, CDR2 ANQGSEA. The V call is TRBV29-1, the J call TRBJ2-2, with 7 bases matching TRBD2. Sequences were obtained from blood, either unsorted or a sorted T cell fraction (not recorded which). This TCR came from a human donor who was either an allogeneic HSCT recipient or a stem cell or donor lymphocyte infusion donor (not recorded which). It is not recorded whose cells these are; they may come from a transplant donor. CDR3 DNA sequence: TGCAGCGTTGGAAGTGGACTAGTGGTCGGGGAGCTGTTTTTT. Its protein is CSVGSGLVVGELFF.